This T cell receptor beta chain was recorded in a study of blood T cell repertoires in COVID-19. For the study at large: Specimens from acute and convalescent COVID-19 originated in the United States, Italy and Spain. Nucleic acid was either cDNA or gDNA, and it came from T cells, B-cell-depleted T cells, or PBMCs.

Trimming shortened V by 5 bases and J by 4 bases, and 14 bases separated the two germline ends. CDR3 length equals 14 residues. Germline V CDR1 and CDR2: LNHDA, SQIVND (reference sequence). Original methodology: Reference gene primers were amplified, and this amplification served to estimate nucleated cell counts. The method was immunoSEQ multiplex PCR; TCRdb's version includes in-frame clones alone and lacks a portion of them. V, J and clone size are those of that table, while D and trimming were read from the DNA. The sample lists some 190,000 clones; around 85% were seen once. Material for sequencing was peripheral blood. This chain uses TRBV19 with TRBJ1-1; D is perhaps TRBD1 (6 bases). The sequence came from a person between 65 and 80 years old with COVID-19, enrolled during active disease. The CDR3 region is CASSSQGWSTEAFF. DNA of the CDR3: TGTGCCAGTAGTTCACAGGGCTGGAGCACTGAAGCTTTCTTT.